The subject of this entry is one T cell receptor (beta chain). Its antigen is not identified. Quantitative 5'-RACE with molecular barcodes was used to make the TCR beta libraries. Using its own MiXCR run on the 5' RACE reads, TCRdb lists one record per CDR3 protein. The sample lists roughly 470,000 distinct CDR3 sequences, about 25% seen once, with 0.75% to 0.9% in the top ten. The entry originates in a study of CD8 T cells in ankylosing spondylitis. Findings and limits, study-wide: Existing reports had already noted some motif variants in reactive arthritis synovial fluid and blood. Made up of eight highly homologous variants, a TCR beta motif appeared characteristic of ankylosing spondylitis blood.

CDR3 length equals 12 residues. The germline V gene encodes CDR1 SGDLS and CDR2 YYNGEE. Between the trimmed V and J ends, which lost 4 bases and 7 bases, there was a span of 9 bases. Specimen: blood, either unsorted or a sorted T cell fraction (not recorded which). V and J are TRBV9 and TRBJ2-1, with no clear D. The sequence came from a male donor with ankylosing spondylitis. CDR3 DNA: TGTGCCAGCAGCCGAAGTCGTAATGAGCAGTTCTTC. This encodes CASSRSRNEQFF.